The 15 T cell receptor beta chains below were found in one sample sequenced in a study of T cell clonotyping in hematopoietic cell transplantation. Sequenced by immunoSEQ multiplex PCR; TCRdb stores in-frame clones only, minus some. The sample has 12,000 to 15,000 clones; 62% are singletons. The specimen sequenced was PBMCs. These receptors were collected from a human donor who either received an allogeneic hematopoietic cell transplant for a myeloid malignancy or was a related donor (not recorded which). Some clones in this sample may be carry-over from other donors' samples.

This clone is large (0.1 to 1%) within its sample. The chain uses TRBV6-5 and TRBJ2-3; tentative D call: TRBD2 (6 bases). Germline CDR1 MNHEY, CDR2 SVGAGI. Trimming removed 6 bases from V and 5 bases from J, with 15 bases in between. The CDR3 is 14 residues long. The CDR3 region is CASRLSGSGDTQYF. The CDR3 DNA is TGTGCCAGCAGACTGTCTGGTAGCGGAGATACGCAGTATTTT.

The DNA for the CDR3 is TGTGCCAGCAGCGTAGGAGACACTGAAGCTTTCTTT. Translated: CASSVGDTEAFF. The chain combines TRBV9 with TRBJ1-1, with D uncertain. The germline V gene encodes CDR1 SGDLS and CDR2 YYNGEE. Trimming left V 0 bases short and J 3 bases short, with 3 bases between. The CDR3 spans 12 residues. The full variable domain, its missing parts supplied by reference TRBV9 and TRBJ1-1, is DSGVTQTPKHLITATGQRVTLRCSPRSGDLSVYWYQQSLDQGLQFLIQYYNGEERAKGNILERFSAQQFPDLHSELNLSSLELGDSALYFCASSVGDTEAFFGQGTRLTVV.

This clone has a single count. The V call is TRBV30, the J call TRBJ1-5, with D unclear. CDR1 GTSNPN and CDR2 SVGIG come from the germline V gene (reference sequence). This CDR3 is built from 13 residues. Trimming took 5 bases from V and 3 from J, leaving 11 bases between them. CDR3 DNA: TGTGCCTGGTCGGCGGAGGTCAATCAGCCCCAGCATTTT. Translating it yields CAWSAEVNQPQHF. The entire variable domain, with the rest obtained from reference TRBV30 and TRBJ1-5, is as follows: SQTIHQWPATLVQPVGSPLSLECTVEGTSNPNLYWYRQAAGRGLQLLFYSVGIGQISSEVPQNLSASRPQDRQFILSSKKLLLSDSGFYLCAWSAEVNQPQHFGDGTRLSIL.

This clone came up once. The chain links TRBV30 to TRBJ1-2, with 7 bases identical to TRBD1. There are 10 residues in the CDR3. Germline loops: CDR1 GTSNPN, CDR2 SVGIG (reference sequence). The CDR3 DNA follows: TGTACCGGGACAGTGAATGGCTACACCTTC. Encoded protein: CTGTVNGYTF.

This clone has just a few counts. J is TRBJ2-2 and V is TRBV6-1, with a tentative D call TRBD2 (5 bases). V lost 11 bases and J lost 2, with 12 bases in between. Germline V gene data show CDR1 as MNHNS and CDR2 as SASEGT. CDR3 length equals 13 residues. This CDR3 is CASGRTNTGELFF. The CDR3 nucleotides read TGTGCCTCCGGACGGACTAACACCGGGGAGCTGTTTTTT.

This clone was detected a few times. Because it lacks the conserved phenylalanine or tryptophan at the end, this CDR3 is likely a read error. The limits of the CDR3 on the DNA are not certain, so only TCRdb's listed CDR3 is given. V gene TRBV2 combines with J gene TRBJ1-2. The CDR3 extends over 9 residues, inclusive of both ends. Germline V gives CDR1 SNHLY, CDR2 FYNNEI. The CDR3: CASSFGGDY.

This rearrangement joins TRBV7-2 to TRBJ1-3, with TRBD1 as a possible D gene (6 bases). Trimming took off 4 bases at V and 4 bases at J, with 14 bases between the two ends. CDR1 is SGHTA and CDR2 is FQGNSA in the germline V gene. The CDR3 has 15 residues. This chain's CDR3 is CASSSDRLSGNTIYF. CDR3 in DNA: TGTGCCAGCAGCTCTGACAGGCTCAGCGGAAACACCATATATTTT.

The chain joins TRBV4-1 to TRBJ2-7, with D maybe TRBD2 (6 bases). Germline V lookup: CDR1 MGHRA, CDR2 YSYEKL. The CDR3 totals 16 residues. With 0 bases removed from V and 2 bases from J, the gap between germline ends came to 14 bases. The CDR3 protein is CASSQEGGLDAYEQYF. DNA of the CDR3: TGCGCCAGCAGCCAAGAGGGGGGACTTGATGCCTACGAGCAGTACTTC.

This rearrangement joins TRBV30 to TRBJ2-2, with no clear D. Germline lookup yields CDR1 GTSNPN and CDR2 SVGIG (reference sequence). CDR3 length: 13 residues. Deletions cut 2 bases from V and 2 bases from J, with 6 bases between. CDR3 sequence: CAWSPSNTGELFF. The CDR3 bases are TGTGCCTGGAGTCCCTCTAACACCGGGGAGCTGTTTTTT.

The chain has TRBV30 and TRBJ2-7, with D perhaps TRBD2 (5 bases). The CDR3 is 13 residues long. Germline-derived CDR1 and CDR2 are GTSNPN and SVGIG (reference sequence). V gave up 2 bases and J gave up 2 bases, with 10 bases separating them. The CDR3 here is CAWSLGSTYEQYF. Written as DNA, the CDR3 is TGTGCCTGGAGTCTTGGGAGCACCTACGAGCAGTACTTC.

This clone was recorded a few times. V is TRBV28 and J is TRBJ2-7; D gene unclear. The ends were cut back, 3 bases at V and 3 bases at J, with 9 bases in the middle. The germline V gene has CDR1 MDHEN and CDR2 SYDVKM. This CDR3 has 13 residues. The CDR3 bases are TGTGCCAGCAGTTTCGGATTGGACTACGAGCAGTACTTC. Translation: CASSFGLDYEQYF.

The chain has TRBV30 and TRBJ2-7; 9 nucleotides align to TRBD2. Germline CDR1 is GTSNPN and CDR2 is SVGIG (reference sequence). The CDR3 covers 13 residues. V shed 8 bases and J 4 bases; nucleotides not matched to a gene: 9. Written as DNA, the CDR3 is TGTGCCAGGCTGGGGCGGGAGGGTTACGAGCAGTACTTC. Translated, it gives CARLGREGYEQYF.

In its sample, this clone is large. J is TRBJ1-4 and V is TRBV5-6, with no clear D. Per the germline V gene, CDR1 is SGHDT and CDR2 is YYEEEE. V lost 4 bases, J lost 8 bases, and 9 bases lay in between. This CDR3 is built from 12 residues. The CDR3 sequence: CASSRVGEKLFF. The CDR3 DNA is TGTGCCAGCAGCCGCGTGGGGGAAAAACTGTTTTTT.

The gene calls are TRBV30 and TRBJ2-7, with D perhaps matching TRBD1 (6 bases). The V gene lost 0 bases and the J gene lost 5 bases, with 8 bases spanning the gap. The CDR3 has 12 amino acids. The germline V gene encodes CDR1 GTSNPN and CDR2 SVGIG (reference sequence). CDR3 region: CAWSVQGHEQYF. The CDR3 DNA reads as TGTGCCTGGAGTGTACAGGGCCACGAGCAGTACTTC.

In its sample, this clone was seen a few times. The chain joins TRBV19 to TRBJ1-4, with D perhaps TRBD1 (5 bases). This CDR3 region has 14 residues. Germline CDR1 LNHDA, CDR2 SQIVND (reference sequence). Trimming removed 8 bases at V and 0 bases at J, with 10 bases between. The CDR3 loop reads CASSQGATNEKLFF. The CDR3 region has the DNA TGTGCCAGTTCCCAGGGAGCAACTAATGAAAAACTGTTTTTT.